A selection of T cell receptor beta chains follows, all from one sample in a study of blood T cell repertoires in COVID-19. Assay used: immunoSEQ multiplex PCR; TCRdb lists only in-frame clones, some missing. Of some 180,000 clones in the sample, almost 85% are singletons; the top ten hold under 3.5%. Specimen: peripheral blood. The receptors originated from a woman aged 80 or over with COVID-19, enrolled during active disease. Both conserved end residues are part of each CDR3. D genes are given only for firm matches. A row's size may be missing; if present it is once, few, many or a size class.

clone_size | d_call | j_call | v_call | cdr3_nt | cdr3_aa
- | - | TRBJ2-1 | TRBV6-6 | TGTGCCAGCAGAAGGGAGCGGAAGCAGTTCTTC | CASRRERKQFF
- | TRBD2 | TRBJ2-1 | TRBV12-3/TRBV12-4 | TGTGCCAGTGAGCGGGGAAACTACAATGAGCAGTTCTTC | CASERGNYNEQFF
once | TRBD2 | TRBJ2-1 | TRBV24-1 | TGTGCCACCAGTGATCCCAGCGGGAGGATTAATGAGCAGTTCTTC | CATSDPSGRINEQFF
- | - | TRBJ2-7 | TRBV12-3/TRBV12-4 | TGTGCCAGTTCAACAGGGTTCTTAGGAGAGCAGTACTTC | CASSTGFLGEQYF
- | - | TRBJ2-5 | TRBV5-1 | TGCGCCAGCGCCCTGGTAGAAACCCAGTACTTC | CASALVETQYF
- | TRBD1 | TRBJ2-2 | TRBV5-1 | TGCGCCAGCAGCTCCTACCCCCCGGGACAGGGCTACACCGGGGAGCTGTTTTTT | CASSSYPPGQGYTGELFF
- | - | TRBJ2-5 | TRBV2 | TGTGCCAGCAGTACGGACGAGGGGACCCAGTACTTC | CASSTDEGTQYF
- | - | TRBJ2-1 | TRBV7-2 | TGTGCCAGCAGCCCCCTAGGGGGGGGATACTACAATGAGCAGTTCTTC | CASSPLGGGYYNEQFF
few | - | TRBJ2-2 | TRBV5-1 | TGCGCCAGCAGCTTAGCGGGTTGGGCGACCGGGGAGCTGTTTTTT | CASSLAGWATGELFF
once | - | TRBJ2-7 | TRBV6-2/TRBV6-3 | TGTGCCAGCAGTTCTGCCTACGAGCAGTACTTC | CASSSAYEQYF
- | TRBD1 | TRBJ1-1 | TRBV27 | TGTGCCAGCAGTTACCGGACAGGGGGGGAGATAAAGACGAACACTGAAGCTTTCTTT | CASSYRTGGEIKTNTEAFF
- | TRBD2 | TRBJ2-7 | TRBV7-2 | TGTGCCAGCAGCGCACATCCGGGAGGACCCGAGCAGTACTTC | CASSAHPGGPEQYF
- | TRBD1 | TRBJ1-3 | TRBV19 | TGTGCCAGTGGAAACAGGGGAATGAACACCATATATTTT | CASGNRGMNTIYF
- | TRBD2 | TRBJ2-5 | TRBV3-1/TRBV3-2 | TGTGCCAGCAGCCGGCCCGGGGGGGGCGGTTGGGAGACCCAGTACTTC | CASSRPGGGGWETQYF
- | TRBD2 | TRBJ2-5 | TRBV6-2/TRBV6-3 | TGTGCCAGCAGTTCTCGACTAGCGGTCCGGGGGACCCAGTACTTC | CASSSRLAVRGTQYF
- | - | TRBJ2-7 | TRBV4-2 | TGTGCCAGCAGCCAAGATTGGGCCTCCTACGAGCAGTACTTC | CASSQDWASYEQYF
- | TRBD1 | TRBJ1-6 | TRBV30 | TGTGCCTGGAGTGTAAGCGCAGGGGGCACACCCCTCCACTTT | CAWSVSAGGTPLHF
- | TRBD2 | TRBJ2-7 | TRBV5-1 | TGCGCCAGCAGCCCGGCGGGGGGATTAGGGTACGAGCAGTACTTC | CASSPAGGLGYEQYF
- | - | TRBJ2-7 | TRBV28 | TGTGCCAGCAGATCCCCCAACGAGCAGTACTTC | CASRSPNEQYF
- | - | TRBJ2-7 | TRBV28 | TGTGCCAGCAACAGCCCCGCCTACGAGCAGTACTTC | CASNSPAYEQYF
- | TRBD2 | TRBJ2-2 | TRBV24-1 | TGTGCCACCAGGCGGGGACTAGCGAACACCGGGGAGCTGTTTTTT | CATRRGLANTGELFF
- | - | TRBJ1-2 | TRBV20-1 | TGCAGTGCTAGAGATCAGGGGAGCTACACCTTC | CSARDQGSYTF
once | TRBD2 | TRBJ2-3 | TRBV4-2 | TGTGCCAGCAGCCAAGTTTTCGGGCCTAGCGGGGGAATCGAGATCACAGATACGCAGTATTTT | CASSQVFGPSGGIEITDTQYF
- | - | TRBJ2-7 | TRBV18 | TGTGCCAGCTCACCACTCGGTGAGTCCTACGAGCAGTACTTC | CASSPLGESYEQYF
- | - | TRBJ2-6 | TRBV3-1/TRBV3-2 | TGTGCCAGCAGCCACGGAGTGTCTGGGGCCAACGTCCTGACTTTC | CASSHGVSGANVLTF
- | - | TRBJ1-1 | TRBV5-8 | TGTGCCAGCAGCTTGGGGAGGGGATGGGAAGCTTTCTTT | CASSLGRGWEAFF
- | - | TRBJ1-6 | TRBV2 | TGTGCCAGCAGGACGGGGGATTCACCCCTCCACTTT | CASRTGDSPLHF
- | - | TRBJ2-2 | TRBV27 | TGTGCCAGCAGTTTGAGGCGTGGGGGGATTGGGTCCGGGGAGCTGTTTTTT | CASSLRRGGIGSGELFF
- | - | TRBJ1-1 | TRBV9 | TGTGCCAGCACCCTCGATCAGATGCCGAACACTGAAGCTTTCTTT | CASTLDQMPNTEAFF
once | - | TRBJ2-3 | TRBV7-8 | TGTGCCAGCACCCCAGGTTCCATAGTCACAGATACGCAGTATTTT | CASTPGSIVTDTQYF
- | TRBD2 | TRBJ2-3 | TRBV3-1/TRBV3-2 | TGTGCCAGCAGCCAAGAGTGGTTAGCGGGGCCTACGCAGTATTTT | CASSQEWLAGPTQYF
- | TRBD1 | TRBJ1-3 | TRBV9 | TGTGCCAGCAGCGTAGCCCGGGACAGGGTTATGGACACCATATATTTT | CASSVARDRVMDTIYF
- | - | TRBJ2-2 | TRBV11-3 | TGTGCCAGCAGCTACGGACTACCCACCGGGGAGCTGTTTTTT | CASSYGLPTGELFF
- | - | TRBJ1-6 | TRBV7-2 | TGTGCCAGCAGCTTAGATCAAAGGGGCTCCTATAATTCACCCCTCCACTTT | CASSLDQRGSYNSPLHF
- | - | TRBJ2-2 | TRBV3-1/TRBV3-2 | TGTGCCAGCAGCCAAGGTTCGACAGGTTCTCTGTCCGGGGAGCTGTTTTTT | CASSQGSTGSLSGELFF
- | - | TRBJ1-1 | TRBV6-5 | TGTGCCAGCAGTTTTAGCAGTCGGGCTTTCTTT | CASSFSSRAFF
- | TRBD1 | TRBJ1-1 | TRBV4-2 | TGTGCCAGCAGCCACCAGGGGGACACTGAAGCTTTCTTT | CASSHQGDTEAFF
- | - | TRBJ1-3 | TRBV6-5 | TGTGCCAGCAGTCACATCAGCTCTGGAAACACCATATATTTT | CASSHISSGNTIYF
- | - | TRBJ1-2 | TRBV28 | TGTGCCAGCAGTTCACCGGGGGTCCCCTATGGCTACACCTTC | CASSSPGVPYGYTF
- | TRBD2 | TRBJ2-1 | TRBV24-1 | TGTGCCACCAGAAACTCCGGGACTAGCGGGAGGGCCGCCTACAATGAGCAGTTCTTC | CATRNSGTSGRAAYNEQFF
- | - | TRBJ2-3 | TRBV5-1 | TGCGCCAGCAGCTTGGGAGGGGGGGCTGCAGATACGCAGTATTTT | CASSLGGGAADTQYF
- | - | TRBJ2-1 | TRBV7-7 | TGTGCTAGCAGCCCCCAGGGGTCCCCCTACAATGAGCAGTTCTTC | CASSPQGSPYNEQFF
- | - | TRBJ2-5 | TRBV19 | TGTGCCAGTAGTATCTTGGGGGCACAAGAGACCCAGTACTTC | CASSILGAQETQYF
- | TRBD2 | TRBJ2-7 | TRBV28 | TGTGCCAGCACCTTATCGGGACTAGGGGTCTACGAGCAGTACTTC | CASTLSGLGVYEQYF